This TCR beta chain was captured in a study of blood T cells in healthy people across ages. The CDR3 runs 13 residues. The V gene's germline CDR1 is GTSNPN and CDR2 SVGIG (reference sequence). Trimming removed 3 bases at V and 7 bases at J, with 15 bases between. Per sample, no less than 5.5 micrograms of total RNA were extracted. Through a sample-barcoded 5' primer and a J-beta primer mix, a second PCR was run for about 6 to 11 cycles. Each cDNA molecule received a tag from a template-switch adaptor that had 12 random nucleotides. TCRdb used MiXCR to reprocess the 5' RACE reads, holding one entry per CDR3 protein. The sample carries about 930,000 distinct CDR3 sequences, 25% to 35% recorded once. Of note for this clonotype: Its matching antigen is unknown.

The study, taken as a whole, reports: Diversity estimated from one million T cells was considered an underestimate.

The same data also went into a second study, on T cells of mothers and their children. From that report: Mothers and children who were related shared slightly more overlap than unrelated pairs, but not significantly more.

Sequencing was performed on blood. The chain uses TRBV30 and TRBJ1-2; no firm D call. This TCR was sampled from a woman aged 40 to 55 in good health. The CDR3 nucleotides read TGTGCCTGGAGCCTAATCTTGAGGGTTGGCTACACCTTC. Its protein is CAWSLILRVGYTF. Combining the CDR3 with reference TRBV30 and TRBJ1-2 gives the whole variable domain SQTIHQWPATLVQPVGSPLSLECTVEGTSNPNLYWYRQAAGRGLQLLFYSVGIGQISSEVPQNLSASRPQDRQFILSSKKLLLSDSGFYLCAWSLILRVGYTFGSGTRLTVV.